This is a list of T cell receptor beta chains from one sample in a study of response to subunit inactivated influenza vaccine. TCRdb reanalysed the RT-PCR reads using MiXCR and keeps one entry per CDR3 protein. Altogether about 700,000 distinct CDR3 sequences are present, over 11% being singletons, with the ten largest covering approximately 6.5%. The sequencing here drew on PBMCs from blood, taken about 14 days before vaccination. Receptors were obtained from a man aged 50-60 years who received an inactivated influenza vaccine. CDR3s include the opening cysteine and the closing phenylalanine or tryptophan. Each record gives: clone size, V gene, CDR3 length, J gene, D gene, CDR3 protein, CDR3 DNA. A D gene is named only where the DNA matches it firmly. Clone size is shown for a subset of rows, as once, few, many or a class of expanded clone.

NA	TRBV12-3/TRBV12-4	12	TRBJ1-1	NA	CASSLSSGDAFF	TGTGCCAGCAGTTTATCTTCGGGGGACGCTTTCTTT
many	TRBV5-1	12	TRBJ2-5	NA	CASSLSFETQYF	TGCGCCAGCAGCTTGTCGTTTGAGACCCAGTACTTC
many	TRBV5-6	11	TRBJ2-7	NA	CASSLLAEQYF	TGTGCCAGCAGCTTGTTAGCCGAGCAGTACTTC
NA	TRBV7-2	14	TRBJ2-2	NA	CASSLIEPPGELFF	TGTGCCAGCAGCTTGATTGAACCGCCGGGGGAGCTGTTTTTT
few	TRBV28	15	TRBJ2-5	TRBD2	CASSQTISGRETQYF	TGTGCCAGCAGCCAGACTATCAGCGGGAGGGAGACCCAGTACTTC
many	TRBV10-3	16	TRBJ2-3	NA	CAISELSGSWTDTQYF	TGTGCCATCAGTGAATTATCCGGGAGTTGGACAGATACGCAGTATTTT
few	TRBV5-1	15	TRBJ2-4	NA	CASSFYGTGKNIQYF	TGCGCCAGCAGCTTTTACGGGACGGGCAAAAACATTCAGTACTTC
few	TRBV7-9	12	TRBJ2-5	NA	CASTPDRETQYF	TGTGCCAGCACCCCCGATCGAGAGACCCAGTACTTC
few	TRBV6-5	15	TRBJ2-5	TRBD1	CASSYIKGGAETQYF	TGTGCCAGCAGTTACATCAAAGGGGGCGCGGAGACCCAGTACTTC
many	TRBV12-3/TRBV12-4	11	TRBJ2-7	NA	CASSSSYEQYF	TGTGCCAGCAGCTCCTCCTACGAGCAGTACTTC
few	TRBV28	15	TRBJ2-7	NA	CASSDRTAQIYEQYF	TGTGCCAGCAGCGACAGGACAGCCCAGATCTACGAGCAGTACTTC
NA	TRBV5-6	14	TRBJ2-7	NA	CASSRTDSSYEQYF	TGTGCCAGCAGTCGGACAGATTCCAGCTACGAGCAGTACTTC
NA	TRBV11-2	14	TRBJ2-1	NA	CASNEPGSYNEQFF	TGTGCCAGCAACGAACCGGGCTCCTACAATGAGCAGTTCTTC
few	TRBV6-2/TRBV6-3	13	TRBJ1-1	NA	CASSYSSNSKAFF	TGTGCCAGCAGTTACTCGAGTAACAGCAAAGCTTTCTTT
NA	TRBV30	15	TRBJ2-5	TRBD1	CAWGRRQGTGETQYF	TGTGCCTGGGGGCGTCGACAGGGAACGGGGGAGACCCAGTACTTC
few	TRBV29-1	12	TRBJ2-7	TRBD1	CSVRTGISEQYF	TGCAGCGTTCGGACAGGGATAAGCGAGCAGTACTTC
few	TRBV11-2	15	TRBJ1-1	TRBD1	CASSSYRGMNTEAFF	TGTGCCAGCAGCTCTTACAGGGGTATGAACACTGAAGCTTTCTTT
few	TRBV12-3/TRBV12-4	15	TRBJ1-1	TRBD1	CASSIRTGVNTEAFF	TGTGCCAGCAGTATCAGGACAGGGGTGAACACTGAAGCTTTCTTT
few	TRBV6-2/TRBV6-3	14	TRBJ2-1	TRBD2	CASNPGLVYNEQFF	TGTGCCAGCAACCCGGGACTAGTTTACAATGAGCAGTTCTTC
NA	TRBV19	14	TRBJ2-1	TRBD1	CASSIALTGGEQFF	TGTGCCAGTAGTATAGCCCTGACAGGGGGTGAGCAGTTCTTC
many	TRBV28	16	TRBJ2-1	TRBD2	CASSTLTSGSYNEQFF	TGTGCCAGCAGTACCCTGACTAGCGGGAGCTACAATGAGCAGTTCTTC
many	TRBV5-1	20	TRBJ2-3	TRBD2	CASSLGFPGLAGVPKPEQYF	TGCGCCAGCAGCTTGGGCTTTCCGGGACTAGCGGGAGTCCCGAAACCGGAGCAGTATTTT
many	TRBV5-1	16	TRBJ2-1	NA	CASSTGLLPPHNEQFF	TGCGCCAGCAGCACAGGACTACTCCCTCCACACAATGAGCAGTTCTTC
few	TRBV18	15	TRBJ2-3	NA	CASSPRYVGPDTQYF	TGTGCCAGCTCACCCCGATACGTGGGTCCAGATACGCAGTATTTT
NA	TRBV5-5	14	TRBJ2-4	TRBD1	CASSFWDRENIQYF	TGTGCCAGCAGCTTTTGGGACAGAGAAAACATTCAGTACTTC
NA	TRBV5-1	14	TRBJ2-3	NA	CASSTQSSTDTQYF	TGCGCCAGCAGTACCCAGAGTAGCACAGATACGCAGTATTTT
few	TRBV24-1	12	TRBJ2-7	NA	CATSDDYREQYF	TGTGCCACCAGTGATGACTACCGCGAGCAGTACTTC
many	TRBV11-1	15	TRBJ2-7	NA	CASSPETGLYYEQYF	TGTGCCAGCAGCCCAGAGACAGGTCTATACTACGAGCAGTACTTC
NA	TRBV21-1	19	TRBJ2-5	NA	CASSKAGRQPRAFQETQYF	TGTGCCAGCAGCAAAGCGGGGCGGCAGCCTCGTGCCTTCCAAGAGACCCAGTACTTC
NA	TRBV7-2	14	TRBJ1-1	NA	CASSLLAGWTEAFF	TGTGCCAGCAGCTTACTGGCAGGGTGGACTGAAGCTTTCTTT
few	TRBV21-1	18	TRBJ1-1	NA	CASSKGGLQGYDGAEAFF	TGTGCCAGCAGCAAAGGAGGGTTACAGGGTTACGATGGGGCTGAAGCTTTCTTT
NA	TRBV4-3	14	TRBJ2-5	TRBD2	CASSPSGVQETQYF	TGCGCCAGCAGCCCTAGCGGGGTCCAAGAGACCCAGTACTTC
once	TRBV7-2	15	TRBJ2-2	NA	CASGLVQGFTGELFF	TGTGCCAGCGGCTTAGTCCAGGGGTTCACCGGGGAGCTGTTTTTT
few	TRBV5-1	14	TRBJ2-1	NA	CASSWRAGDNEQFF	TGCGCCAGCAGCTGGAGAGCCGGGGACAATGAGCAGTTCTTC
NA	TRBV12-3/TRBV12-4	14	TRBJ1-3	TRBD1	CASRYPGQRDTIYF	TGTGCCAGCAGGTATCCGGGACAGAGGGACACCATATATTTT
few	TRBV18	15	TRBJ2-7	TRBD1	CASSLRQGTTYEQYF	TGTGCCAGCTCACTCAGACAGGGGACGACCTACGAGCAGTACTTC
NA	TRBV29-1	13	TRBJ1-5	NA	CSVGTVQNQPQHF	TGCAGCGTTGGGACGGTCCAGAATCAGCCCCAGCATTTT
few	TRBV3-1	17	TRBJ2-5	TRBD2	CASSQDPTSGGQETQYF	TGTGCCAGCAGCCAAGATCCGACTAGCGGGGGCCAAGAGACCCAGTACTTC
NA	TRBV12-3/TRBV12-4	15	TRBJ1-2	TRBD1	CASSLGGSLNYGYTF	TGTGCCAGCAGCCTAGGGGGCTCACTTAACTATGGTTACACCTTC